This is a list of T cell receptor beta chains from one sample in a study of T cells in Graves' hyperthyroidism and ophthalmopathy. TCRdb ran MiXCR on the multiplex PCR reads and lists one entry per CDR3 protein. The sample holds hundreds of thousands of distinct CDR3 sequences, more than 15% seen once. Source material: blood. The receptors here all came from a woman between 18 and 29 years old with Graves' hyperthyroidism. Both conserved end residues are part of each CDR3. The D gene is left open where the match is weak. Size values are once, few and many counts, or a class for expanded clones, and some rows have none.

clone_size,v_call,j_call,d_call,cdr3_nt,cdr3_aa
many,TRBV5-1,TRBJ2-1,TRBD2,TGCGCCAGTAGGGGAAAGGGAGGGATCTACAATGAGCAGTTCTTC,CASRGKGGIYNEQFF
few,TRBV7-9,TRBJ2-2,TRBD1,TGTGCCAGCAGCACCCGTACGTTGACAGGGGAAGCCGGGGAGCTGTTTTTT,CASSTRTLTGEAGELFF
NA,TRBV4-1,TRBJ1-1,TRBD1,TGCGCCAGCAGCCCCCTGCCCGGGACAGGGGGAACGAACACTGAAGCCTTCTTT,CASSPLPGTGGTNTEAFF
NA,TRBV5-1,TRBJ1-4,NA,TGCGCCAGCAGCTTGGGGGGAGGCTACGAAAAACTGTTTTTT,CASSLGGGYEKLFF
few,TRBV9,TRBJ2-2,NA,TGTGCCAGCAGCGTAGCCGACGGATACACCGGGGAGCTGTTTTTT,CASSVADGYTGELFF
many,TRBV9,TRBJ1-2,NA,TGTGCCAGCAGCGTAGGCCCGGGGGGCGGCTACACCTTC,CASSVGPGGGYTF
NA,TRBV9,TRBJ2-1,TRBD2,TGTGCCAGCAGCGTAGCAGCGGGAGGGGGGCACAATGAGCAGTTCTTC,CASSVAAGGGHNEQFF
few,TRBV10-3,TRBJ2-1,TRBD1,TGTGCCACCAGCCCCGGGACAGGGTTCGATGAGCAGTTCTTC,CATSPGTGFDEQFF
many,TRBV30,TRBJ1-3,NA,TGTGCCTGGGACAGGAACAGAAACACCATATATTTT,CAWDRNRNTIYF
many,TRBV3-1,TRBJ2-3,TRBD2,TGTGCCAGCAGCTTCCAAGGGAAGGGCGGGGGTAGAGATACGCAGTATTTT,CASSFQGKGGGRDTQYF
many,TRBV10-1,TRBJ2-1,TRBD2,TGCGCCAGCAGTGAGTTCCGGACTAGCGGGAAAGATGAGCAGTTCTTC,CASSEFRTSGKDEQFF
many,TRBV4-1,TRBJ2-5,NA,TGCGCCAGCAGCCAAGATCGGGCTAGCTGGGAGACCCAGTACTTC,CASSQDRASWETQYF
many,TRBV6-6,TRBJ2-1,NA,TGTGCCAGCAGTTACCTGAGGGGGGAGACCACTTACAATGAGCAGTTCTTC,CASSYLRGETTYNEQFF
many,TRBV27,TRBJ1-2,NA,TGTGCCAGCAGTCCCCTTAAGGCTCCCTATGGCTACACCTTC,CASSPLKAPYGYTF
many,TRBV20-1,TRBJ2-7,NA,TGCAGTGCCCCACGGCCTGGGGGCTCCTACGAGCAGTACTTC,CSAPRPGGSYEQYF
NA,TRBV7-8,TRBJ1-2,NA,TGTGCCAGCATGAATACAGGAGCTTACTATGGCTACACCTTC,CASMNTGAYYGYTF
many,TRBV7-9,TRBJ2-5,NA,TGTGCCAGCATTCTCAACGGGTCCCCCCAAGAGACCCAGTACTTC,CASILNGSPQETQYF
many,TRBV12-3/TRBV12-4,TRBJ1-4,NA,TGTGCCAGCAGTTTTTCAGGGGTGAAAAAACTGTTTTTT,CASSFSGVKKLFF
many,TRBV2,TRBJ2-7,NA,TGTGCCAGCAGTGATTTGACAGGCTCCTACGAGCAGTACTTC,CASSDLTGSYEQYF
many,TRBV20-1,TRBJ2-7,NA,TGCAGTGCTAGAGCCCTCCGGGACTACGAGCAGTACTTC,CSARALRDYEQYF
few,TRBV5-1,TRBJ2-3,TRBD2,TGCGCCAGCAGCTTGGCGGCAGCGGGAGGAGATACGCAGTATTTT,CASSLAAAGGDTQYF
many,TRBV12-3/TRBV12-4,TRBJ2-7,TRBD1,TGTGCCAGCAGTTGGACAGGGTTTTACGAGCAGTACTTC,CASSWTGFYEQYF
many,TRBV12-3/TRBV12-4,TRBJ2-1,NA,TGTGCCAGCAGTTTTGATTTGGGAGAGGGCTACAATGAGCAGTTCTTC,CASSFDLGEGYNEQFF
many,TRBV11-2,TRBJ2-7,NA,TGTGCCAGCAGCAAAGACTTGACCTACGAGCAGTACTTC,CASSKDLTYEQYF
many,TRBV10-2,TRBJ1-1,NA,TGCGCCAGCGGAGTAAACACTGAAGCTTTCTTT,CASGVNTEAFF
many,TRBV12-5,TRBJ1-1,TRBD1,TGTGCTAGTGGTTTGGGGACAGGGGGCGAGGCTGAAGCTTTCTTT,CASGLGTGGEAEAFF
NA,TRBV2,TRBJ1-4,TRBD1,TGTGCCAGCAGTTGGGACAGGGAATCTGAAAAACTGTTTTTT,CASSWDRESEKLFF
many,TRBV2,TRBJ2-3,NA,TGTGCCAGCAGTGAAACCGCAGGGACCTTTGCCCCAGATACGCAGTATTTT,CASSETAGTFAPDTQYF
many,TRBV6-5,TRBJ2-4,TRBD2,TGTGCCAGCAGTTCGCAATTTAGCGGGAGAGGGGCCAAAAACATTCAGTACTTC,CASSSQFSGRGAKNIQYF
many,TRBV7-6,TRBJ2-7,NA,TGTGCCAGCAGCTTAGCCGGTCGGCCAGGGGACTACGAGCAGTACTTC,CASSLAGRPGDYEQYF
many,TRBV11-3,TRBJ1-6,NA,TGTGCCAGCGCCGGTGGGGGCTCCCGGCTATCACCCCTCCACTTT,CASAGGGSRLSPLHF
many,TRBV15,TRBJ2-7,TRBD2,TGTGCCACCAGCAGAGATCGGGGGACTAGCGGGAGTAACGAGCAGTACTTC,CATSRDRGTSGSNEQYF
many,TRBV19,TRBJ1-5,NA,TGTGCCAGTAGTATTGAACGGAGCAATCAGCCCCAGCATTTT,CASSIERSNQPQHF
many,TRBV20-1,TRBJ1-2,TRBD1,TGCAGTGCTAGGAGGGAACGAGAGGGGGCTCGGTATGGCTACACCTTC,CSARREREGARYGYTF
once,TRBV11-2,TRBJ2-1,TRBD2,TGTGCCAGCAGCCCCACTGTAGCGGGAGTTATTGAGCAGTTCTTC,CASSPTVAGVIEQFF
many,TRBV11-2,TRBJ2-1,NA,TGTGCCAGCAGCTTAGACGTACAGTCGAGTGAGCAGTTCTTC,CASSLDVQSSEQFF
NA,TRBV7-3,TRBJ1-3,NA,TGTGCCAGCAGCTCCACTCCCGGAAACACCATATATTTT,CASSSTPGNTIYF
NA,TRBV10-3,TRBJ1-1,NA,TGTGCCATCAAGGGTGGGAGTCGAACTGAAGCTTTCTTT,CAIKGGSRTEAFF
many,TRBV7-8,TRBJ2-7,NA,TGTGCCAGCAGCTGGACATGGGGGGACTACGAGCAGTACTTC,CASSWTWGDYEQYF
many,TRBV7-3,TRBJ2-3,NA,TGTGCCAGCAGCCTTCGTGGATTAGCGAGCACAGATACGCAGTATTTT,CASSLRGLASTDTQYF
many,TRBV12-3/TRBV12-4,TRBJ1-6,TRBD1,TGTGCCAGCAGTTTACCGGGACAGGGTTCACCCCTCCACTTT,CASSLPGQGSPLHF
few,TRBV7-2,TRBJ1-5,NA,TGTGCCAGCAGCCATGATAGGAGGAGTCAGCCCCAGCATTTT,CASSHDRRSQPQHF
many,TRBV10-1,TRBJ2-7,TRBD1,TGCGCCAGCAGCGGGACAGGGGCCAACTACGAGCAGTACTTC,CASSGTGANYEQYF
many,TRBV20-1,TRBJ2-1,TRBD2,TGCAGTGCTGGGTGGGGACTAGCGGGAGAGCAGTTCTTC,CSAGWGLAGEQFF
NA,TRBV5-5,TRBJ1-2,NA,TGTGCCAGCAGCTCTCGACAGGTATTTGGTGGCTACACCTTC,CASSSRQVFGGYTF
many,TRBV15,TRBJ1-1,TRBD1,TGTGCCACCCGTGTCGGAGACAGGGCTTCCGGGGCTTTCTTT,CATRVGDRASGAFF